The subject of this entry is one T cell receptor beta chain. This clonotype has ten or more counts. There is no known antigen for this receptor. Per-base quality was not reported, and no clone a single base away is much larger than it. The data belong to a study of blood T cells in healthy people across ages (dated by TCRdb to about 2015). Regarding the research as a whole: In model experiments, roughly one uniquely barcoded TCR beta cDNA molecule per two T cells was captured by template switching. Two additional independent replicas of 1 million unique cDNA reads from the same blood draw were analyzed for two donors (one aged 18 to 30 and one aged 80 or older). To track age-related changes in TCR beta repertoire diversity, the study relied on deep sequencing normalized with unique cDNA molecular identifiers. To avoid experimental bias, donors of different ages were distributed randomly across sequencing lanes. Donors were grouped into four age groups: young (average roughly 17 years), middle-aged (less than 40), aged (around 60) and long-lived (approximately 82).

Library method: 5' RACE. Sequencing relied on an Illumina HiSeq 2500. A second PCR of roughly 6 to 11 cycles was performed with a sample-barcoded 5' primer and a J-beta primer mix. A unique molecular identifier was introduced onto each TCR beta cDNA molecule by a template-switch 5' adaptor carrying 12 random nucleotides. At least 2.5 million CDR3-containing paired-end reads were obtained from each sample. All of the RNA was converted into first-strand cDNA using the Mint cDNA synthesis kit, with a TRBC-specific oligonucleotide serving as the primer. All cDNA was treated with uracil-DNA glycosylase and then went through a first 18-cycle PCR with the universal primers M1SS and BC2_uni_R. The authors' pipeline ran thus. Normalization of each sample was performed by random selection of 1 million high-quality reads, each carrying a distinct molecular identifier. Reads sharing molecular identifiers were discarded rather than binned into consensus sequences. MiTCR, with a Q25 quality threshold and the strictest error-elimination algorithm, was used for CDR3 identification, clonotype clustering and error correction. A nonparametric unseen species model with Euler transformation was used to estimate lower-bound total TCR beta diversity. The public reads were reanalyzed by TCRdb: fastp trimming at Q25, MiXCR alignment, in-frame beta chains only. For every CDR3 protein sequence, its rows merge into one entry that carries the most common genes and DNA. The V and J calls, along with clone size, are taken from TCRdb and not from the paper's own processing. Within this sample are approximately 830,000 distinct CDR3 sequences, with under 80% of them counted one time only. The leading ten clones occupy approximately 30% of the sample.

The CDR3 sequence holds 13 residues, the cysteine and phenylalanine included. Only the CDR3 part of the read is kept: 39 bases, read in frame from the first base. V sheds 6 bases and J sheds 3 bases, leaving 12 bases between their ends. Based on the germline V gene, the CDR1 and CDR2 sequences are LGHNA and YNFKEQ. What the work shows at the level of the full study, not this receptor alone: Estimates of total diversity based on one million sequenced T cells were regarded as lower bounds and as underestimates. Because profiling used bulk unsorted PBMCs, naive and antigen-experienced compartments could not be compared conclusively. Because donor CMV infection status was unknown, age-related changes in expanded clonotypes were potentially confounded. The long-lived group showed more naive CD4+ T cells, fewer expanded clones and increased TCR diversity than the aged group, suggesting age selection. Observed TCR beta diversity correlated strongly with the percentage of naive T cells measured by flow cytometry. As age increased, observed TCR beta diversity per million T cells dropped in a roughly linear way, and a significant reduction was already evident by age roughly 36.

The donors were some 39 Caucasian individuals from Russia, aged about 6 to 95 years, who were systemically healthy. Roughly 10 milliliters of peripheral blood were drawn from each donor into EDTA-treated Vacutainer tubes. Ficoll-Paque density-gradient centrifugation was used to isolate PBMCs, with at least 6.5 million per sample. Trizol reagent was used to extract total RNA from the PBMCs, yielding at least 5.5 micrograms per sample. For every donor, an aliquot of PBMCs went through flow cytometry to measure the percentages of naive CD45RAhigh/CD27high T cells. The chain links TRBV4-2 with TRBJ2-7; a tentative D match to TRBD2 spans 5 bases. This TCR was recovered from a young man in good health. Specimen: blood. CDR3 protein: CASSHGGDYEQYF. The nucleotide sequence is given as TGTGCCAGCAGTCACGGAGGTGACTACGAGCAGTACTTC.